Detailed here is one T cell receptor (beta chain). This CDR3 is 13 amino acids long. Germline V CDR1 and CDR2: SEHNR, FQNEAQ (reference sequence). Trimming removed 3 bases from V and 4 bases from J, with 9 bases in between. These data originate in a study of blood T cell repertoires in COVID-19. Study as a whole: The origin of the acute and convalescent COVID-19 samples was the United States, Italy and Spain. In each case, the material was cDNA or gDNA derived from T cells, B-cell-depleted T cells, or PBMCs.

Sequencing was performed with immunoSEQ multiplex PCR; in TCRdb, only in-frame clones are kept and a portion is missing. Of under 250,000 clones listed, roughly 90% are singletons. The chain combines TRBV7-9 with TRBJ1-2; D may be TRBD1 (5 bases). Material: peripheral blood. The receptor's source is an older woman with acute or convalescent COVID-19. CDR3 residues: CASSFDSAYGYTF. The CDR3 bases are TGTGCCAGCAGCTTCGACAGTGCCTATGGCTACACCTTC.